The clone carrying this T cell receptor beta chain was counted a single time. Sequencing used immunoSEQ multiplex PCR; TCRdb keeps in-frame clones, though not all of them. In the table there are 100,000 to 150,000 clones, 90% of which are singletons. The Seattle site enrolled patients during active infection and followed them longitudinally. From germline, CDR1 is MNHEY and CDR2 SVGAGI. The CDR3 length is 14 residues. V was pared by 8 bases and J by 2 bases, with 7 bases of the junction left unmatched. The sample is drawn from a study of blood T cell repertoires in COVID-19. The chain carries TRBV6-5 and TRBJ1-2; the match to TRBD1 covers 8 bases. The source material was peripheral blood. This receptor was taken from a woman in her fifties or sixties with COVID-19, enrolled during active disease. CDR3 sequence reads: CASGQSGGNYGYTF. In DNA, the CDR3 is TGTGCCAGCGGTCAATCAGGGGGCAACTATGGCTACACCTTC.